These 31 T cell receptor beta chains were all obtained from the same sample, sequenced in a study of shared clonotypes between healthy human individuals. Libraries were prepared by immunoSEQ multiplex PCR; TCRdb keeps only in-frame clonotypes and omits some of them. The sample lists 530,000 or so clones, 75% to 80% occurring once. Material: PBMCs. These receptors originate from a woman between 35 and 50 years old in good health. Some clones in this sample may be carry-over from other donors' samples.

On this clone: Since a much larger clone is just one base distant, this may be a read error. The CDR3 DNA reads TGTGACAGCTCACCTACCCAGGGACTAGCGGGCGAGCAGTACTTC. This codes for CDSSPTQGLAGEQYF. The V and J genes are TRBV18 and TRBJ2-7; 12 bases match TRBD2. The germline gives CDR1 KGHSH, CDR2 LQKENI. This CDR3 has 15 residues.

V and J are TRBV9 and TRBJ2-5, with D perhaps TRBD1 (5 bases). In germline, CDR1 is SGDLS, CDR2 YYNGEE. The CDR3 totals 15 residues. V lost 6 bases and J lost 4, with 19 bases in between. The CDR3 DNA sequence: TGTGCCAGCAATCAGGCAGGGCTAACTGGAGAGACCCAGTACTTC. This translates into CASNQAGLTGETQYF. The full variable domain, its missing parts supplied by reference TRBV9 and TRBJ2-5, is DSGVTQTPKHLITATGQRVTLRCSPRSGDLSVYWYQQSLDQGLQFLIQYYNGEERAKGNILERFSAQQFPDLHSELNLSSLELGDSALYFCASNQAGLTGETQYFGPGTRLLVL.

The chain employs TRBV2 and TRBJ2-3; D not resolved. The CDR3 covers 14 residues. In germline, CDR1 is SNHLY, CDR2 FYNNEI. The V and J ends lost 6 bases and 0 bases respectively, with 10 bases between them. The CDR3 loop is CASRPWASTDTQYF. The CDR3 bases are TGTGCCAGCAGGCCCTGGGCTAGCACAGATACGCAGTATTTT.

The chain uses TRBV5-1 and TRBJ1-2; D unclear. The CDR3 length is 14 residues. V lost 0 bases to trimming and J lost 6 bases, with 12 bases between them. Germline-derived CDR1 and CDR2 are SGHRS and YFSETQ. This chain's CDR3 is CASSLERASHGYTF. The CDR3 DNA follows: TGCGCCAGCAGCTTGGAGCGGGCTTCTCATGGCTACACCTTC.

The CDR3 loop is CASSQRGTTTYEQYF. DNA of the CDR3: TGCGCCAGCAGTCAAAGAGGTACGACCACCTACGAGCAGTACTTC. V and J are TRBV23-1 and TRBJ2-7; D gene ambiguous. TRBV23-1 belongs to the ORF category, with a function that is uncertain. V lost 2 bases and J 2 bases, leaving 13 bases between the germline ends. CDR3 length: 15 residues.

The rearrangement links TRBV9 to TRBJ2-5; 9 positions agree with TRBD2. The length of the CDR3 is 16 residues. Germline V gene lookup returns CDR1 SGDLS and CDR2 YYNGEE. Trimming removed 4 bases from V and 1 base from J; junction bases left unmatched: 8. CDR3: CASSPSETSGQETQYF. The CDR3 nucleotides read TGTGCCAGCAGCCCCTCAGAGACTAGCGGCCAAGAGACCCAGTACTTC.

Only a few counts were recorded for this clone. This chain connects TRBV10-3 to TRBJ2-7; TRBD2 matches at 11 bases. The CDR3 is 19 amino acids. The junction had 13 bases not matched to a gene; V was cut back by 0 bases and J by 3 bases. Looked up from germline, CDR1 is ENHRY and CDR2 is SYGVKD. The DNA of the CDR3 is TGTGCCATCAGTGAGTCGGGGGTAGCGGGAGGGCCTCCCCGCTACGAGCAGTACTTC. Translation gives CAISESGVAGGPPRYEQYF.

This clone came up a few times. The chain combines TRBV7-6 with TRBJ2-7; D uncertain. Germline assignment: CDR1 SGHVS and CDR2 FNYEAQ. The CDR3 length is 14 residues. Between the trimmed V and J ends, which lost 2 bases and 0 bases, there was a span of 8 bases. The CDR3, as DNA: TGTGCCAGCAGCTTAAGGCAGCCCTCCTACGAGCAGTACTTC. Translation: CASSLRQPSYEQYF.

A word on this clone: The same CDR3 also results from other DNA sequences found in this sample. The chain carries TRBV30 and TRBJ2-7, with 13 bases matching TRBD2. J gave up 7 bases and V 1 base, and 7 bases lay outside the gene matches. CDR1 is GTSNPN and CDR2 is SVGIG in the germline V gene (reference sequence). The CDR3 is 15 residues long. In DNA form, the CDR3 reads TGTGCCTGGAGTGAAGGACTAGCGGGAGTAGGTGAGCAGTACTTC. As protein: CAWSEGLAGVGEQYF.

V gene TRBV28 combines with J gene TRBJ1-1, with D unresolved. The CDR3 is 16 residues long. Germline V lookup: CDR1 MDHEN, CDR2 SYDVKM. Trimming stripped 2 bases from V and 2 bases from J, with 15 bases between. DNA of the CDR3: TGTGCCAGCAGTTTACTGGGTAGTTTGGGAAACACTGAAGCTTTCTTT. It codes for CASSLLGSLGNTEAFF.

The chain joins TRBV7-2 to TRBJ2-3; tentative D call: TRBD2 (6 bases). The CDR3 runs to 16 residues. The germline gives CDR1 SGHTA, CDR2 FQGNSA. Deletions cut 5 bases from V and 2 bases from J, with 17 bases between. The CDR3 nucleotides read TGTGCCAGCAGCCAAGAATGGGACTTAATCACAGATACGCAGTATTTT. It specifies CASSQEWDLITDTQYF.

In this sample, this clone turned up once. This sequence joins TRBV15 and TRBJ1-2; D is perhaps TRBD1 (6 bases). Looked up from germline, CDR1 is LNHNV and CDR2 is YYDKDF (reference sequence). The CDR3 is 14 amino acids. Between the trimmed V and J ends, which lost 1 base and 6 bases, there was a span of 12 bases. CDR3 sequence (DNA): TGTGCCACCAGCAGAGTTAACAGGGATGATGGCTACACCTTC. Residues: CATSRVNRDDGYTF.

The rearrangement joins TRBV7-9 to TRBJ2-1; 8 positions match TRBD2. Germline loops: CDR1 SEHNR, CDR2 FQNEAQ (reference sequence). J was trimmed by 0 bases and V by 8 bases; bases with no gene match: 9. This CDR3 is 16 amino acids long. CDR3 region: CASGGTRPSSYNEQFF. The CDR3 bases are TGTGCCAGCGGTGGGACTAGGCCTAGCTCCTACAATGAGCAGTTCTTC. Filled out from reference TRBV7-9 and TRBJ2-1, the complete variable domain reads DTGVSQNPRHKITKRGQNVTFRCDPISEHNRLYWYRQTLGQGPEFLTYFQNEAQLEKSRLLSDRFSAERPKGSFSTLEIQRTEQGDSAMYLCASGGTRPSSYNEQFFGPGTRLTVL.

The V call is TRBV10-3, the J call TRBJ2-7; D unresolved. CDR1 is ENHRY and CDR2 is SYGVKD in the germline V gene. The CDR3 totals 8 residues. V shed 11 bases and J shed 7 bases, with 6 bases lying between them. The chain's CDR3 is CALKEQYF. For the CDR3, the DNA is TGTGCCCTAAAAGAGCAGTACTTC.

The V call is TRBV7-9, the J call TRBJ2-7, with 8 bases matching TRBD2. Trimming removed 5 bases from V and 2 bases from J; junction bases left unmatched: 8. This CDR3 spans 15 amino acids. Germline V gene data show CDR1 as SEHNR and CDR2 as FQNEAQ (reference sequence). CDR3 sequence reads: CASSPGLAETYEQYF. The DNA of the CDR3 is TGTGCCAGCAGCCCCGGACTAGCTGAAACCTACGAGCAGTACTTC.

J is TRBJ1-1 and V is TRBV9; D call uncertain. The germline gives CDR1 SGDLS, CDR2 YYNGEE. The CDR3 runs 15 residues. V lost 0 bases to trimming and J lost 0 bases, with 9 bases between them. This CDR3 reads CASSVVGNMNTEAFF. CDR3 DNA sequence: TGTGCCAGCAGCGTAGTCGGGAATATGAACACTGAAGCTTTCTTT.

V and J are TRBV19 and TRBJ1-1, with 7 nucleotides matching TRBD1. CDR1 and CDR2 from the germline V gene are LNHDA and SQIVND (reference sequence). With 5 bases clipped from V and 1 base from J, the junction kept 4 bases outside the gene matches. The CDR3 has 14 residues. CDR3 amino acids: CASSVSGGNTEAFF. CDR3 sequence (DNA): TGTGCCAGTAGTGTGTCAGGGGGGAACACTGAAGCTTTCTTT.

The chain links TRBV4-1 to TRBJ2-4, with D uncertain. The CDR3 runs 15 residues. Trimming pared 1 base from V and 6 bases from J, leaving 13 bases between. Germline CDR1 reads MGHRA; CDR2 reads YSYEKL. The CDR3 protein is CASSQVPLAPNIQYF. The CDR3 bases are TGCGCCAGCAGCCAAGTCCCCCTCGCCCCAAACATTCAGTACTTC.

Written as DNA, the CDR3 is TGTGCCAGCAACCTAGCCGGCGGGAGGGCCATAACCTACAATGAGCAGTTCTTC. It yields the protein CASNLAGGRAITYNEQFF. This chain uses TRBV7-2 with TRBJ2-1; TRBD2 agrees at 9 bases. The CDR3 totals 18 residues. V was clipped by 7 bases and J by 2 bases; unmatched bases: 15. Germline V CDR1 and CDR2: SGHTA, FQGNSA.

The rearrangement links TRBV15 to TRBJ1-2; D unresolved. CDR1 and CDR2 from the germline V gene are LNHNV and YYDKDF (reference sequence). The V end lost 3 bases, the J end lost 5 bases, and 10 bases lay between the germline ends. CDR3 size: 13 residues. CDR3: CATSSSQPYGYTF. The CDR3 DNA reads TGTGCCACCAGCAGTTCCCAGCCGTATGGCTACACCTTC.

The gene calls are TRBV29-1 and TRBJ2-1; possible D gene TRBD1, 5 bases. Germline values: CDR1 SQVTM, CDR2 ANQGSEA. V lost 8 bases to trimming and J lost 10 bases, with 21 bases between them. CDR3 length: 13 amino acids. The CDR3 is CSHAGGRVDEQFF. The CDR3 DNA follows: TGCAGCCACGCCGGCGGCAGGGTCGACGAGCAGTTCTTC.

This clone was observed once. The chain is built from TRBV27 and TRBJ1-2, with 8 bases fitting TRBD1. Germline V gene sequence: CDR1 MNHEY, CDR2 SMNVEV (reference sequence). This CDR3 has 13 amino acids. The trim removed 6 bases at V and 9 bases at J, leaving 9 bases unmatched. The CDR3 DNA reads as TGTGCCAGCAGCCCCGGGACAGGCCGCCGCTACACCTTC. Translating it yields CASSPGTGRRYTF.

Only one count was recorded for this clone. The chain employs TRBV29-1 and TRBJ2-5; D tentatively reads TRBD1 or TRBD2 (6 bases each). The CDR3 runs to 13 residues. Trimming stripped 3 bases from V and 2 bases from J, with 10 bases between. Germline V gene sequence: CDR1 SQVTM, CDR2 ANQGSEA. This CDR3 reads CSVEGAGQETQYF. The CDR3, as DNA: TGCAGCGTTGAGGGGGCGGGACAAGAGACCCAGTACTTC.

The chain recombines TRBV18 with TRBJ2-5, with D perhaps matching TRBD1 or TRBD2 (5 bases each). The CDR3 spans 15 residues. Germline V gene data show CDR1 as KGHSH and CDR2 as LQKENI. The V end lost 1 base, the J end lost 5 bases, and 14 bases lay between the germline ends. This chain's CDR3 is CASSPRTTGKETQYF. The CDR3 DNA sequence: TGTGCCAGCTCACCACGGACAACCGGGAAGGAGACCCAGTACTTC.

The J gene is TRBJ1-1, the V gene TRBV6-1; TRBD1 aligns across 9 bases. With V trimmed by 2 bases and J by 3 bases, 1 base remained unmatched. There are 14 residues in the CDR3. Germline V gives CDR1 MNHNS, CDR2 SASEGT. CDR3 bases: TGTGCCAGCAGTGAAAACAGGGGGCACACTGAAGCTTTCTTT. Amino acids: CASSENRGHTEAFF.

This clone has just one count. The chain links TRBV10-1 to TRBJ2-1, with TRBD2 matching 12 bases. Germline assignment: CDR1 WNHNN and CDR2 SYGVQD (reference sequence). The V and J ends lost 5 bases and 8 bases, in that order; junction bases with no gene match: 1. The CDR3 is 13 amino acids. The CDR3 loop reads CASSPSGRDEQFF. The DNA of the CDR3 is TGCGCCAGCAGTCCTAGCGGGAGGGATGAGCAGTTCTTC.

The chain joins TRBV4-3 to TRBJ2-5; 9 nucleotides match TRBD1. Trimming at V came to 2 bases and at J to 5 bases, leaving 6 bases not matched to a gene. Germline loops: CDR1 LGHNA, CDR2 YSLEER. The CDR3 extends over 15 amino acids. CDR3 sequence (DNA): TGCGCCAGCAGCCAAAGACAGGGGGAGGGGGAGACCCAGTACTTC. It codes for CASSQRQGEGETQYF.

The chain recombines TRBV30 with TRBJ1-2; D unresolved. Germline loops: CDR1 GTSNPN, CDR2 SVGIG (reference sequence). V gave up 3 bases and J gave up 0 bases, with 5 bases separating them. The CDR3 is 12 residues long. CDR3 DNA sequence: TGTGCCTGGAGCGGCGCTAACTATGGCTACACCTTC. Protein product: CAWSGANYGYTF. The full variable domain, completed using reference TRBV30 and TRBJ1-2, is SQTIHQWPATLVQPVGSPLSLECTVEGTSNPNLYWYRQAAGRGLQLLFYSVGIGQISSEVPQNLSASRPQDRQFILSSKKLLLSDSGFYLCAWSGANYGYTFGSGTRLTVV.

The chain joins TRBV7-3 to TRBJ2-3, with unresolved D. CDR1 is SGHTA and CDR2 is FQGTGA in the germline V gene. This CDR3 has 13 amino acids. V was shortened by 5 bases and J by 6 bases, with 12 bases between the two germline ends. The CDR3 DNA sequence: TGTGCCAGCAGCCCTCGACTCCCGGATACGCAGTATTTT. Translated, it gives CASSPRLPDTQYF.

The chain employs TRBV29-1 and TRBJ1-5, with a tentative D call TRBD1 (5 bases). Germline CDR1 and CDR2: SQVTM and ANQGSEA. The germline V and J ends were trimmed by 4 bases and 0 bases, with 10 bases remaining between them. The CDR3 runs 14 residues. For the CDR3, the DNA is TGCAGCGTTGGTGAGACAGATAGCAATCAGCCCCAGCATTTT. Its translation: CSVGETDSNQPQHF.

The gene calls are TRBV2 and TRBJ2-1; D remains unclear. The V and J ends lost 4 bases and 4 bases respectively, with 8 bases between them. The CDR3 spans 13 residues. Germline V gene data show CDR1 as SNHLY and CDR2 as FYNNEI. Written as DNA, the CDR3 is TGTGCCAGCAGTGTTGAGATGTACAATGAGCAGTTCTTC. This translates into CASSVEMYNEQFF.